This TCR beta chain was sequenced during a study of blood T cell repertoires in COVID-19. The overall study: Both acute and convalescent COVID-19 samples were obtained from the United States, Italy and Spain.

The CDR3 consists of 13 residues. The germline V gene encodes CDR1 SEHNR and CDR2 FQNEAQ (reference sequence). V was cut by 3 bases and J by 9 bases, with 15 bases left in between. Individuals aged about 18 to 100 years were recruited from some 26 US areas. Sequencing was performed with immunoSEQ multiplex PCR; in TCRdb, only in-frame clones are kept and a portion is missing. The repertoire has approximately 270,000 clones, 86% of them found once; the top ten carry about 1.6%. Sequenced input: PBMCs or T cells enriched from blood (not recorded which). This clonotype was obtained from a man aged 35 to 55 who had recovered from COVID-19. V and J are TRBV7-9 and TRBJ2-7, with TRBD2 as a possible D gene (5 bases). CDR3 protein: CASSFEGVSWQYF. The CDR3 bases are TGTGCCAGCAGCTTTGAGGGAGTAAGCTGGCAGTACTTC.